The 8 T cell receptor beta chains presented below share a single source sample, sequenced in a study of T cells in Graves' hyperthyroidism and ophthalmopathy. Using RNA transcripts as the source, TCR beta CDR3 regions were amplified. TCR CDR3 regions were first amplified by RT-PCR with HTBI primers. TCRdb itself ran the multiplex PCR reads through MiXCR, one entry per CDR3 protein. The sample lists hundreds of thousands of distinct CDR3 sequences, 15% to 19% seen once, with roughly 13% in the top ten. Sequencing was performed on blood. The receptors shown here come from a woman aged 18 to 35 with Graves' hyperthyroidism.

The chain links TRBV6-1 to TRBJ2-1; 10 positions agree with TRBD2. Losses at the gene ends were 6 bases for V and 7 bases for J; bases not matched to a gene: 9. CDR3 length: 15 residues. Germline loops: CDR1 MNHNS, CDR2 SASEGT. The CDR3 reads CASSRDSGRSNEQFF. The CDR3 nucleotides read TGTGCCAGCAGCCGAGATAGCGGGAGGTCGAATGAGCAGTTCTTC.

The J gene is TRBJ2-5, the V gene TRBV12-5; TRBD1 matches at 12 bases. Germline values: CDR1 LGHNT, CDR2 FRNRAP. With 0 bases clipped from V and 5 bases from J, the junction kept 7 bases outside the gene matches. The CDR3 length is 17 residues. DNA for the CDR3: TGTGCTAGTGGTTTGGTAATCGGGACAGGGGGCATGGAGACCCAGTACTTC. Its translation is CASGLVIGTGGMETQYF.

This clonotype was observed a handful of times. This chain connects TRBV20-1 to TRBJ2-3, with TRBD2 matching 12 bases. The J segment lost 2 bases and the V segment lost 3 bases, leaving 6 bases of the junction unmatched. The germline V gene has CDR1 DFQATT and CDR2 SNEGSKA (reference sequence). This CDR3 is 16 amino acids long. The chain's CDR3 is CSASLRLAGVTDTQYF. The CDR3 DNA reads TGCAGTGCTAGTCTGCGACTAGCGGGAGTCACAGATACGCAGTATTTT.

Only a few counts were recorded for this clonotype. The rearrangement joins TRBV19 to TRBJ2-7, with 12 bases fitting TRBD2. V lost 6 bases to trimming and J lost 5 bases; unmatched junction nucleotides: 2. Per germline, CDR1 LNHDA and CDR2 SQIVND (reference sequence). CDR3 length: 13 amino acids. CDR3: CASRLAGGNEQYF. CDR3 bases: TGTGCCAGTAGACTAGCGGGAGGCAACGAGCAGTACTTC.

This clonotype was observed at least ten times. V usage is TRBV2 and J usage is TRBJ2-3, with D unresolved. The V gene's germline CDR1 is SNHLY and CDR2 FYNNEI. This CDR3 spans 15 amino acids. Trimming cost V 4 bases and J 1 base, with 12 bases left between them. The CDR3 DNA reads TGTGCCAGCAGTGCAGATCAGATTGGCACAGATACGCAGTATTTT. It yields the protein CASSADQIGTDTQYF.

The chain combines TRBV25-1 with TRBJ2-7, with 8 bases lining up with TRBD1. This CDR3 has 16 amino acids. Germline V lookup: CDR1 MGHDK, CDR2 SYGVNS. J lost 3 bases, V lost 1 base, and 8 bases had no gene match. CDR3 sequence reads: CASSESQGQELYEQYF. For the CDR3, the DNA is TGTGCCAGCAGTGAATCTCAGGGACAGGAGCTCTACGAGCAGTACTTC.

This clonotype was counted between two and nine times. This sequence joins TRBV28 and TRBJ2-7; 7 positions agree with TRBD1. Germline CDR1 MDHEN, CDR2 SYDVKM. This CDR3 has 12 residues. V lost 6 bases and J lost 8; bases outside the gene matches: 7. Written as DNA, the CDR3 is TGTGCCAGCAGGACAGGGTCGCGCAAGCAGTACTTC. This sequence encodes CASRTGSRKQYF.

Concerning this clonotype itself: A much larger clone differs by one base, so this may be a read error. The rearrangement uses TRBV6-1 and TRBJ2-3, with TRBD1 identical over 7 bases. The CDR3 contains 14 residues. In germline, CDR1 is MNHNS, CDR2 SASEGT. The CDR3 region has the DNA TGTGCCAGCAGTGAAATTAGGGGGACAGATACGCAGTGTTTT. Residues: CASSEIRGTDTQCF.